This T cell receptor beta chain was sequenced in a study of T cells in localized non-small cell lung cancer. The study, taken as a whole, reports: Among the tissues sampled, uninvolved adjacent lung had the highest T cell clonality, above tumor.

Note on this clone: The antigen is undetermined.

TCRdb's copy holds only in-frame clones and misses some; the assay was immunoSEQ multiplex PCR. The profile shows over a thousand clones, roughly a fifth of them singletons. CDR1 SGHRS and CDR2 YFSETQ come from the germline V gene. CDR3 length: 16 residues. Trimming pared 0 bases from V and 3 bases from J, leaving 13 bases between. J is TRBJ1-3 and V is TRBV5-1, with D possibly being TRBD1 (6 bases). The material sequenced was normal lung tissue next to the tumor, taken before any cancer treatment. This TCR came from a male donor aged 60 or over with stage III squamous cell lung carcinoma. The CDR3 protein is CASSLAGGAFGNTIYF. CDR3 DNA sequence: TGCGCCAGCAGCTTGGCGGGGGGCGCATTTGGAAACACCATATATTTT.